One T cell receptor beta chain is described in this entry. Its antigen is unidentified. The CDR3 has 14 residues. Germline V gene lookup returns CDR1 SGHTA and CDR2 FQGNSA. The V segment lost 0 bases and the J segment 5 bases; nucleotides outside the gene matches: 3. Unique molecular identifiers were in the cDNA, with template-switch universal primer binding. TCRdb re-called the 5' RACE reads through MiXCR, storing one row per CDR3 protein. This sample yields approximately 1.8 million distinct CDR3 sequences, of which roughly 35% are seen a single time; about 0.27% belongs to the top ten. This entry comes from a study of identical twins. General study points: Excess twin sharing in beta out-of-frame sequences was weaker. Partial confounding of zero-insertion analyses by invariant MAIT and iNKT cells was possible.

The receptor comes from a newborn girl in good health. Sequenced sample: cord blood. The chain links TRBV7-2 to TRBJ2-5; 7 bases match TRBD2. The CDR3 DNA reads TGTGCCAGCAGCTTAGCGACTAGCAGTGAGACCCAGTACTTC. Translated, it gives CASSLATSSETQYF.